What follows is one TCR beta chain and its context. The antigen is undetermined. TCRdb's copy holds only in-frame clones and misses some; the assay was immunoSEQ multiplex PCR. The top ten hold roughly 5.6% of the sample, which has about 100,000 clones, 75% to 85% seen once. The sample comes from a study of glioma-infiltrating T cells after dendritic cell vaccination. Regarding the study as a whole: Patients with more pretreatment TILs had longer time to progression and survival.

Germline CDR1 reads SNHLY; CDR2 reads FYNNEI. The J segment lost 3 bases and the V segment lost 4 bases, leaving 7 bases of the junction unmatched. This CDR3 region has 16 residues. The sample in question was blood, obtained before dendritic cell vaccination. The receptor comes from a human donor with glioblastoma. The chain joins TRBV2 to TRBJ2-2; TRBD1 matches 8 bases. The DNA of the CDR3 is TGTGCCAGCAGTGGTCCAGGGGGCGTCTACACCGGGGAGCTGTTTTTT. Translating it yields CASSGPGGVYTGELFF. The full variable domain, rest sourced from reference TRBV2 and TRBJ2-2, is EPEVTQTPSHQVTQMGQEVILRCVPISNHLYFYWYRQILGQKVEFLVSFYNNEISEKSEIFDDQFSVERPDGSNFTLKIRSTKLEDSAMYFCASSGPGGVYTGELFFGEGSRLTVL.